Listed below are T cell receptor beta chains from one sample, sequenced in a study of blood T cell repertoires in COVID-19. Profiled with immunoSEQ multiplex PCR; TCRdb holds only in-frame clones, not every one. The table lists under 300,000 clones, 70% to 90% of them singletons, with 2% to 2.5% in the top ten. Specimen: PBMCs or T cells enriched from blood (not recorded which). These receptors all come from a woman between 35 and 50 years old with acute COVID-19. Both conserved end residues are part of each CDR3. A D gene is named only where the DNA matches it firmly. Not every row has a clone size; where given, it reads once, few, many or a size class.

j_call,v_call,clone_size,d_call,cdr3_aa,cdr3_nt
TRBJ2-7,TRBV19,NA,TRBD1,CASSTRTGRFDEQYF,TGTGCCAGTAGTACCAGGACAGGGCGGTTTGACGAGCAGTACTTC
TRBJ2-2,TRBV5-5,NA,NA,CASSLVQGSTGELFF,TGTGCCAGCAGCTTGGTGCAGGGAAGCACCGGGGAGCTGTTTTTT
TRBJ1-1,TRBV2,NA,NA,CASILGSEAFF,TGTGCCAGCATCCTGGGCAGTGAAGCTTTCTTT
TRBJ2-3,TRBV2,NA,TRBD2,CASSYPGTNTDTQYF,TGTGCCAGCAGTTATCCCGGGACTAACACAGATACGCAGTATTTT
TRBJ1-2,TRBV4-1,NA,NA,CASSLFGMVGSYGYTF,TGCGCCAGCAGCCTGTTTGGAATGGTGGGCAGCTATGGCTACACCTTC
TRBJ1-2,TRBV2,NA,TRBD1,CASSAVTGARRYTF,TGTGCCAGCAGTGCGGTTACAGGGGCCCGACGCTACACCTTC
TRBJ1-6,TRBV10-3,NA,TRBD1,CAITAGTDNSPLHF,TGTGCCATCACCGCCGGGACAGATAATTCACCCCTCCACTTT
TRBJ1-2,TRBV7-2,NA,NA,CASRPTGPAGGYTF,TGTGCCAGCAGGCCTACAGGGCCCGCGGGTGGCTACACCTTC
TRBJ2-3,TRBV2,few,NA,CASSQDTDTQYF,TGTGCCAGCAGTCAGGACACAGATACGCAGTATTTT
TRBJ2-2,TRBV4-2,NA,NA,CASSPQGTGELFF,TGTGCCAGCAGCCCCCAGGGGACAGGGGAGCTGTTTTTT
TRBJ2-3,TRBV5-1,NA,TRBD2,CASSLSQRGGTDTQYF,TGCGCCAGCAGCTTGTCCCAGCGGGGGGGGACAGATACGCAGTATTTT
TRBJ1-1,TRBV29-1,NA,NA,CSATGYDNTEAFF,TGCAGCGCTACAGGGTATGATAACACTGAAGCTTTCTTT
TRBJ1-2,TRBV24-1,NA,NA,CATSDGDTNYGYTF,TGTGCCACCAGTGATGGGGACACCAACTATGGCTACACCTTC
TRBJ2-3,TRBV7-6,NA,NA,CASSLRGTSTDTQYF,TGTGCCAGCAGCTTAAGGGGGACGAGCACAGATACGCAGTATTTT
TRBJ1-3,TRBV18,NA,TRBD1,CASSPVQGNPGNTIYF,TGTGCCAGCTCACCAGTACAGGGGAATCCTGGAAACACCATATATTTT
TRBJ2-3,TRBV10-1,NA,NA,CASSERAVSTDTQYF,TGCGCCAGCAGTGAAAGAGCGGTCAGCACAGATACGCAGTATTTT
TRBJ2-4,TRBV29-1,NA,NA,CSVQSDSPADIQYF,TGCAGCGTTCAATCGGACAGCCCAGCAGACATTCAGTACTTC
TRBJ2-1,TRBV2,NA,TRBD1,CASSVPGQASNEQFF,TGTGCCAGCAGCGTCCCGGGACAGGCCAGCAATGAGCAGTTCTTC
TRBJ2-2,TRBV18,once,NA,CASSPLRNTGELFF,TGTGCCAGCTCACCCCTACGGAACACCGGGGAGCTGTTTTTT
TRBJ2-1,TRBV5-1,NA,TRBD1,CASSIHRTGGLSSYNEQFF,TGCGCCAGCAGCATCCACCGGACAGGGGGCTTAAGCAGCTACAATGAGCAGTTCTTC
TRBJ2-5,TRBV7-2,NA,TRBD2,CASSLGPRQAGMPQYF,TGTGCCAGCAGCCTCGGTCCTCGACAAGCGGGGATGCCCCAGTACTTC
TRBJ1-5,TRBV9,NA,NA,CASSVGQGGNQPQHF,TGTGCCAGCAGCGTAGGGCAGGGCGGCAATCAGCCCCAGCATTTT
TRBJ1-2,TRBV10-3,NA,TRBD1,CAIKVTGGLSPNYGYTF,TGTGCCATCAAAGTGACAGGGGGTCTCTCTCCTAACTATGGCTACACCTTC
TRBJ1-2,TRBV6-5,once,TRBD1,CASRRDRDYGYTF,TGTGCCAGCAGAAGGGACAGGGACTATGGCTACACCTTC
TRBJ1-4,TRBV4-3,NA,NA,CASSQLARGSEKLFF,TGCGCCAGCAGCCAGCTCGCCAGAGGGAGTGAAAAACTGTTTTTT
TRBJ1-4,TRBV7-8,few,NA,CASSSQEEKLFF,TGTGCCAGCAGCTCTCAAGAGGAAAAACTGTTTTTT
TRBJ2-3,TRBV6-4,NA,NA,CASRDMKGSDTQYF,TGTGCCAGCAGAGACATGAAGGGGTCAGATACGCAGTATTTT
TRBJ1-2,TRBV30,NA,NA,CAWRTRGSSNGYTF,TGTGCCTGGCGCACCCGGGGTAGCTCAAATGGCTACACCTTC
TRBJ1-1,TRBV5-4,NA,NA,CASSSGGGRNTEAFF,TGTGCCAGCAGCTCCGGGGGGGGCAGAAACACTGAAGCTTTCTTT
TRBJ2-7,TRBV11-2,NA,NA,CASSFSREQYF,TGTGCCAGCAGCTTTTCTCGGGAGCAGTACTTC
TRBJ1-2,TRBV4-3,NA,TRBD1,CASSPRQGVFVGYTF,TGCGCCAGCAGCCCCCGACAGGGAGTTTTTGTGGGCTACACCTTC
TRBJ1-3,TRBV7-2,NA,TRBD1,CASSSGTASGNTIYF,TGTGCCAGCAGCTCCGGGACAGCCTCTGGAAACACCATATATTTT
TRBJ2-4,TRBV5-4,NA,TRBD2,CASSPGRAVTKNIQYF,TGTGCCAGCAGCCCGGGGAGGGCAGTAACCAAAAACATTCAGTACTTC
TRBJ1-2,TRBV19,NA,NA,CASSSRGGDGYTF,TGTGCCAGTAGTTCCAGAGGGGGGGACGGCTACACCTTC
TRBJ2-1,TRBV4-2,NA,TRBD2,CASSQDTGGPSSSYEQFF,TGTGCCAGCAGCCAAGATACGGGGGGGCCGTCATCCAGCTATGAGCAGTTCTTC
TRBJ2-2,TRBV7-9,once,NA,CASSLQSPRGTGELFF,TGTGCCAGCAGCTTACAATCTCCCCGGGGCACCGGGGAGCTGTTTTTT
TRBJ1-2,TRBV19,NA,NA,CASSIDLYRDSGFYTF,TGTGCCAGTAGTATAGACCTTTACCGGGACTCCGGATTTTACACCTTC
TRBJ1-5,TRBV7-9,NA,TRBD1,CASSLGTGSGQPQHF,TGTGCCAGCAGCTTAGGGACAGGGAGCGGTCAGCCCCAGCATTTT
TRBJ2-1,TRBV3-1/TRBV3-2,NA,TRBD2,CASSRQIGTSGSGDYNEQFF,TGTGCCAGCAGCCGCCAAATCGGGACTAGCGGGAGTGGGGATTACAATGAGCAGTTCTTC
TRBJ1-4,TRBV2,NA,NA,CASVARLFNEKLFF,TGTGCCAGCGTAGCAAGACTGTTTAATGAAAAACTGTTTTTT
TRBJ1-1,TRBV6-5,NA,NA,CASRGGSTEAFF,TGTGCCAGCAGGGGAGGGAGCACTGAAGCTTTCTTT
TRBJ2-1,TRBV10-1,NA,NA,CASPPRGEQFF,TGCGCCAGCCCCCCCAGGGGTGAGCAGTTCTTC
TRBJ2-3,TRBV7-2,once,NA,CASSLDGGGTDTQYF,TGTGCCAGCAGCTTAGATGGCGGGGGCACAGATACGCAGTATTTT
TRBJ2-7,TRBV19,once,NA,CASSIVGQRRYF,TGTGCCAGTAGTATCGTCGGACAGAGGAGGTACTTC
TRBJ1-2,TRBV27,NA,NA,CASSLRQAQSSNYGYTF,TGTGCCAGCAGTCTGAGACAGGCCCAATCATCTAACTATGGCTACACCTTC
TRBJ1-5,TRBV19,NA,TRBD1,CASGGQVAHQPQHF,TGTGCCAGCGGGGGACAGGTCGCTCATCAGCCCCAGCATTTT
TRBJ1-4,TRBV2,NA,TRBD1,CASSGQVNEKLFF,TGTGCCAGCAGCGGACAGGTTAATGAAAAACTGTTTTTT
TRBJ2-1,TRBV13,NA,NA,CASSLYRGGHEQFF,TGTGCCAGCAGCTTGTACAGGGGAGGCCATGAGCAGTTCTTC
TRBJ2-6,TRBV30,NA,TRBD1,CAWSRDSVFSGANVLTF,TGTGCCTGGAGCAGGGACAGCGTATTCTCTGGGGCCAACGTCCTGACTTTC
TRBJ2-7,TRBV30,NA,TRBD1,CAWGTGAHSYEQYF,TGTGCCTGGGGGACAGGGGCCCATTCCTACGAGCAGTACTTC
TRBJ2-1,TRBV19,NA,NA,CAVWRGDEQFF,TGTGCTGTATGGAGGGGCGATGAGCAGTTCTTC
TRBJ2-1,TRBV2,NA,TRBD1,CASSVQGGLYNEQFF,TGTGCCAGCAGTGTACAGGGGGGCCTTTACAATGAGCAGTTCTTC
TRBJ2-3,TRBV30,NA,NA,CAWSVLLGGDTQYF,TGTGCCTGGAGTGTACTGTTGGGGGGAGATACGCAGTATTTT
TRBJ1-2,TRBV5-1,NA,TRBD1,CASSVTGWQDGYTF,TGCGCCAGCAGCGTGACAGGGTGGCAGGATGGCTACACCTTC
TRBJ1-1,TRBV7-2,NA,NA,CASSLIWGRGGTEAFF,TGTGCCAGCAGCCTGATCTGGGGGCGCGGGGGCACTGAAGCTTTCTTT
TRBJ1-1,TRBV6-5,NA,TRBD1,CASSYDRGRSDTEAFF,TGTGCCAGCAGTTACGACAGGGGGAGGTCGGACACTGAAGCTTTCTTT
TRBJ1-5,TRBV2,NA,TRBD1,CASSEGTGGWRQPQHF,TGTGCCAGCAGTGAAGGGACAGGGGGATGGAGACAGCCCCAGCATTTT
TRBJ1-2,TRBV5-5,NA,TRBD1,CASSEMGTGGLYGYTF,TGTGCCAGCAGCGAAATGGGGACAGGGGGCCTCTATGGCTACACCTTC
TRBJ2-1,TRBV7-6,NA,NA,CASSSLKTALNEQFF,TGTGCCAGCAGCTCCCTAAAGACAGCTTTGAATGAGCAGTTCTTC
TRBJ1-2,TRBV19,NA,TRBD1,CASSIAAGGSYGYTF,TGTGCCAGTAGTATAGCGGCAGGGGGTTCCTATGGCTACACCTTC